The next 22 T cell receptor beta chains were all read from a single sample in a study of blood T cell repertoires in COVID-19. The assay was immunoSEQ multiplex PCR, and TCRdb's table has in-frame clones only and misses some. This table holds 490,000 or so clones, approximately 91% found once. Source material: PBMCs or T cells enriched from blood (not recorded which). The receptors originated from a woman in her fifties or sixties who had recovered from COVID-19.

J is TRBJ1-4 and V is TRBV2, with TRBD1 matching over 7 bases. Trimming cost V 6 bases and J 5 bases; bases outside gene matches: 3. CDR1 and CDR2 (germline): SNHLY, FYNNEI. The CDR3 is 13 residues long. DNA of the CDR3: TGTGCCAGCAGGGGGGACAGAAATGAAAAACTGTTTTTT. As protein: CASRGDRNEKLFF.

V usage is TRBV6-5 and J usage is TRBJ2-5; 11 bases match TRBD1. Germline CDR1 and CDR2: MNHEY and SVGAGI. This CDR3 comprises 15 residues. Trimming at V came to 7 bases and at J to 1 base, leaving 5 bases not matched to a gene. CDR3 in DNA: TGTGCCAGCAAACGGACAGGGGGCCCCCAAGAGACCCAGTACTTC. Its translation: CASKRTGGPQETQYF.

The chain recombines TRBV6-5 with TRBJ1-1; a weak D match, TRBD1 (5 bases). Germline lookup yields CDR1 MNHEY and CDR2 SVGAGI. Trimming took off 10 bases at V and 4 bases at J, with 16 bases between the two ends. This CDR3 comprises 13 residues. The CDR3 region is CATAWGDGTEAFF. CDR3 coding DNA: TGTGCCACCGCCTGGGGCGACGGCACTGAAGCTTTCTTT.

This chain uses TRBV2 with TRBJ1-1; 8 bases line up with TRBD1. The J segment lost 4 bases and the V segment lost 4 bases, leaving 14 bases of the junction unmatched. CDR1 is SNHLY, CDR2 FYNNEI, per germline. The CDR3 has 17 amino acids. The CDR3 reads CASSGPGQGWGTTEAFF. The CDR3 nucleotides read TGTGCCAGCAGTGGACCCGGACAGGGCTGGGGGACCACTGAAGCTTTCTTT.

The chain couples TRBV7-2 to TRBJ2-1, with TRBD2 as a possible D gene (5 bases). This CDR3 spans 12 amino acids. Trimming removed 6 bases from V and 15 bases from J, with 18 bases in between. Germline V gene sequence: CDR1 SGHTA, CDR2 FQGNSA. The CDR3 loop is CASSRGREIRFF. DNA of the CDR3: TGTGCCAGCAGTCGAGGACGGGAAATCCGGTTCTTC.

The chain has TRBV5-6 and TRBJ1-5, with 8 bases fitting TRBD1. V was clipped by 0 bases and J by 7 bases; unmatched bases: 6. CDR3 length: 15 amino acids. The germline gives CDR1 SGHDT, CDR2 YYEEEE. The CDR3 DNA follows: TGTGCCAGCAGCTTGGGGACCGGACAGGGCCAGCCCCAGCATTTT. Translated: CASSLGTGQGQPQHF.

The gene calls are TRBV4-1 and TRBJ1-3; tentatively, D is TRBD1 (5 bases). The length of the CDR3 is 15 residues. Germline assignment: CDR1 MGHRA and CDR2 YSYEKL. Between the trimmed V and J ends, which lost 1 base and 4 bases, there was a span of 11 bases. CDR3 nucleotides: TGCGCCAGCAGCCAAGTGGGGGGGTACGGAAACACCATATATTTT. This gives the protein CASSQVGGYGNTIYF.

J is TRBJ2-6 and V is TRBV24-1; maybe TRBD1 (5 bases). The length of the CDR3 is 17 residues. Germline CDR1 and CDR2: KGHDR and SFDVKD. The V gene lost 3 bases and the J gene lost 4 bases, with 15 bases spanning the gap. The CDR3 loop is CATSDPGRPGGANVLTF. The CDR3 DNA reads TGTGCCACCAGTGATCCAGGGCGCCCAGGCGGGGCCAACGTCCTGACTTTC.

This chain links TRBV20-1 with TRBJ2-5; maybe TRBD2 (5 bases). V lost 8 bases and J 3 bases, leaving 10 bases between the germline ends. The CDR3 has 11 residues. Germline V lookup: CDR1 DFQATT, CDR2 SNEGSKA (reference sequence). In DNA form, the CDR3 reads TGCAGTTCGGGAAGGGAAGAGACCCAGTACTTC. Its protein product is CSSGREETQYF.

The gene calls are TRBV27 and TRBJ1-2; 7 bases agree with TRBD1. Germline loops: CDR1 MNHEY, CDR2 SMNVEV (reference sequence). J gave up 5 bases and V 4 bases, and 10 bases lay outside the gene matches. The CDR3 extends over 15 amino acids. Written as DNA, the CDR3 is TGTGCCAGCAGTTCACTACCACAGGGGAAGTATGGCTACACCTTC. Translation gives CASSSLPQGKYGYTF.

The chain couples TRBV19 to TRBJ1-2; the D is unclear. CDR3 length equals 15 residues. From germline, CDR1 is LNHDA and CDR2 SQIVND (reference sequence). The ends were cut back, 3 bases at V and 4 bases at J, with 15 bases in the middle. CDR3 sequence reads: CASSMTVAGPYGYTF. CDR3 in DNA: TGTGCCAGTAGTATGACGGTAGCGGGTCCCTATGGCTACACCTTC.

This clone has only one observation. Here the CDR3 DNA reads TGTGCCAGCTCTCCCTTGCCGGGGACAAGCACAGATACGCAGTATTTT. This codes for CASSPLPGTSTDTQYF. The chain carries TRBV18 and TRBJ2-3; D might be TRBD1 (6 bases). The CDR3 has 16 residues. Trimming shortened V by 6 bases and J by 0 bases, and 16 bases separated the two germline ends. CDR1 is KGHSH, CDR2 LQKENI, per germline.

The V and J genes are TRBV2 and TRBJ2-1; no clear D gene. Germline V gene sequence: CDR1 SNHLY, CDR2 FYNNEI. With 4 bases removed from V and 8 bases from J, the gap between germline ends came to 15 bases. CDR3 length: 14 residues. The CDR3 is CASSGAPRTDEQFF. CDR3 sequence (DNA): TGTGCCAGCAGTGGAGCGCCCAGAACCGATGAGCAGTTCTTC.

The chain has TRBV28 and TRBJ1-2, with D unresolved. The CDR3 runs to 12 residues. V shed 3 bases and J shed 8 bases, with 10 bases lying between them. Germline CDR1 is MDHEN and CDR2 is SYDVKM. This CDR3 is CASSLPGEGYTF. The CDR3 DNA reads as TGTGCCAGCAGTTTGCCGGGAGAGGGCTACACCTTC.

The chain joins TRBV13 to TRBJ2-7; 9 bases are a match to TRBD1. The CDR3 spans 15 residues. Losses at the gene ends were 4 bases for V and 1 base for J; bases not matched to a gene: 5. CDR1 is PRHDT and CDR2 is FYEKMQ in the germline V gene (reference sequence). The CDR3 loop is CASSSPTGGSYEQYF. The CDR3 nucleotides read TGTGCCAGCAGCTCCCCGACAGGGGGATCCTACGAGCAGTACTTC.

DNA of the CDR3: TGTGCCACCAGTGGCCGGGATAAACTGGGGTACAATGAGCAGTTCTTC. Translated, it gives CATSGRDKLGYNEQFF. The chain is built from TRBV24-1 and TRBJ2-1; D is possibly TRBD2 (5 bases). The CDR3 length is 16 residues. The germline gives CDR1 KGHDR, CDR2 SFDVKD. Deletions cut 5 bases from V and 4 bases from J, with 17 bases between.

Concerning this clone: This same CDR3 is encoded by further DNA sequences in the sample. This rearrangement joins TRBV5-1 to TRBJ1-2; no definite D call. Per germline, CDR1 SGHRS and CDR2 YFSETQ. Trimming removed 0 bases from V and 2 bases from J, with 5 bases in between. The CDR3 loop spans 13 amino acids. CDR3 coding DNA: TGCGCCAGCAGCTTGGCGGGGAACTATGGCTACACCTTC. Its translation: CASSLAGNYGYTF.

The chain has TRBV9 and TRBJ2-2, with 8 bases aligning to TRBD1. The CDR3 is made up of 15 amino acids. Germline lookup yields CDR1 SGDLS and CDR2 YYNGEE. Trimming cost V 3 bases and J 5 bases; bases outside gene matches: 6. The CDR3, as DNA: TGTGCCAGCAGCGCAACAGGGGGTAGGACCGGGGAGCTGTTTTTT. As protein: CASSATGGRTGELFF.

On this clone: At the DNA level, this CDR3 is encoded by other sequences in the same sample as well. CDR3 DNA sequence: TGCGCCAGCAGCTTGGGGACAGGGCTCATGAACACTGAAGCTTTCTTT. This codes for CASSLGTGLMNTEAFF. J is TRBJ1-1 and V is TRBV5-1; TRBD1 agrees at 8 bases. CDR1 is SGHRS, CDR2 YFSETQ, per germline. The CDR3 totals 16 residues. The ends lost 0 bases at V and 0 bases at J; junction bases unmatched: 4.

The CDR3 bases are TGTGCCAGCAGCATGACAGGGGTTGGGACTGAAGCTTTCTTT. Translated, it gives CASSMTGVGTEAFF. V and J are TRBV11-2 and TRBJ1-1, with 8 bases identical to TRBD1. The length of the CDR3 is 14 residues. Germline V lookup: CDR1 SGHAT, CDR2 FQNNGV. With 5 bases clipped from V and 5 bases from J, the junction kept 7 bases outside the gene matches.

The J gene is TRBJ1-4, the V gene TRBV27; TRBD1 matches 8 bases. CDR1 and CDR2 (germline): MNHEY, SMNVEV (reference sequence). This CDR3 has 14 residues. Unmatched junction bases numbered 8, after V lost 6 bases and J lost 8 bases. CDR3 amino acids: CASRPQGVREKLFF. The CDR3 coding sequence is TGTGCCAGCAGACCACAGGGGGTCAGAGAAAAACTGTTTTTT. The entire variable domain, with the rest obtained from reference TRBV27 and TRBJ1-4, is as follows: EAQVTQNPRYLITVTGKKLTVTCSQNMNHEYMSWYRQDPGLGLRQIYYSMNVEVTDKGDVPEGYKVSRKEKRNFPLILESPSPNQTSLYFCASRPQGVREKLFFGSGTQLSVL.

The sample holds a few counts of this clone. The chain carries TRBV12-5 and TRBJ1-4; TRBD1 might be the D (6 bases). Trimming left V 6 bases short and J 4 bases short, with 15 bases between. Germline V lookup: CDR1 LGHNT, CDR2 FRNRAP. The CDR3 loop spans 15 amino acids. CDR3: CASGTSTGFNEKLFF. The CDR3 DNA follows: TGTGCTAGTGGCACATCCACAGGGTTTAATGAAAAACTGTTTTTT.